This T cell receptor beta chain came from a study of shared clonotypes between healthy human individuals. Naive CD8 cells comprised CD45RO-negative, CCR7-positively selected cells, excluding terminally differentiated effector memory CD45RA+ cells. Data came from immunoSEQ multiplex PCR; TCRdb stores just in-frame clones and leaves some out. The sample carries approximately 1.9 million clones, around 93% recorded once. V lost 1 base to trimming and J lost 0 bases, with 7 bases between them. Germline lookup yields CDR1 MDHEN and CDR2 SYDVKM. The CDR3 has 14 amino acids. In regard to this clone: Other DNA sequences in the same sample also yield this CDR3.

Source material: naive CD8+ T cells from PBMCs. The sequence was collected from a man aged 18 to 29 in good health. Some clones in this sample may be carry-over from other donors' samples. The chain recombines TRBV28 with TRBJ2-7; D perhaps matches TRBD2 (5 bases). The CDR3 sequence is CASSLSGSSYEQYF. Here the CDR3 DNA reads TGTGCCAGCAGTTTATCTGGGAGCTCCTACGAGCAGTACTTC.